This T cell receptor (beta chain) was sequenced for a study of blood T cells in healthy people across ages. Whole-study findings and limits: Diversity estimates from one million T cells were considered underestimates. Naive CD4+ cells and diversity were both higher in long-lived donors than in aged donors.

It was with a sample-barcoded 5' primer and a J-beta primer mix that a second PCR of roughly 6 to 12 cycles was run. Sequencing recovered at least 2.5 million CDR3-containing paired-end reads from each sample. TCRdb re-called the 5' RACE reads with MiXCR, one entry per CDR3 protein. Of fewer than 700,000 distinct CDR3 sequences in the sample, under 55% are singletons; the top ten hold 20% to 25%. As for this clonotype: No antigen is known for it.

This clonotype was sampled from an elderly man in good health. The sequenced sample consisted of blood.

For the CDR3, the DNA is TGTGCCAGCACCGGCCCGGGCGGAGGAGAGCAGTTCTTC. It codes for CASTGPGGGEQFF. J is TRBJ2-1 and V is TRBV9, with D perhaps matching TRBD2 (5 bases). Germline CDR1 SGDLS, CDR2 YYNGEE. The CDR3 has 13 residues. V lost 6 bases, J lost 10 bases, and 17 bases lay in between.